This T cell receptor beta chain was recovered during a study of blood T cell repertoires in COVID-19. About the study: Acute and convalescent COVID-19 samples came from the United States, Italy and Spain.

Germline-derived CDR1 and CDR2 are SGHTS and YDEGEE. There are 15 residues in the CDR3. With 0 bases clipped from V and 6 bases from J, the junction kept 3 bases outside the gene matches. The assay was immunoSEQ multiplex PCR, and TCRdb's table has in-frame clones only and misses some. This table holds around 140,000 clones, around 82% found once. The source of this sequence is a man aged 60 to 75 with acute or convalescent COVID-19. The chain combines TRBV5-8 with TRBJ2-1; 10 bases match TRBD2. The sample comprised peripheral blood. As DNA, the CDR3 is TGTGCCAGCAGCTTGGTACTAGCGGGACTCAATGAGCAGTTCTTC. This gives the protein CASSLVLAGLNEQFF. Full variable domain (rest looked up from reference TRBV5-8 and TRBJ2-1): EAGVTQSPTHLIKTRGQQATLRCSPISGHTSVYWYQQALGLGLQFLLWYDEGEERNRGNFPPRFSGRQFPNYSSELNVNALELEDSALYLCASSLVLAGLNEQFFGPGTRLTVL.